This T cell receptor (beta chain) was sequenced in a study of identical twins. CDR1 is SNHLY, CDR2 FYNNEI, per germline. The CDR3 spans 14 residues. Trimming cost V 7 bases and J 2 bases, with 15 bases left between them. cDNA carried unique molecular identifiers, and a universal primer site was added by template switching. Using its own MiXCR run on the 5' RACE reads, TCRdb lists one record per CDR3 protein. This table holds 600,000 to 700,000 distinct CDR3 sequences, approximately 22% found once. The same sample was also studied in work on T cells expressing NK-cell markers.

The V call is TRBV2, the J call TRBJ2-7, with D maybe TRBD1 (6 bases). This receptor was identified in a woman aged 18-29 years in good health. Specimen: PBMCs. This CDR3 reads CASNRAVHPYEQYF. DNA for the CDR3: TGTGCCAGCAACAGGGCAGTTCACCCCTACGAGCAGTACTTC. Supplemented by reference TRBV2 and TRBJ2-7, the full variable domain reads EPEVTQTPSHQVTQMGQEVILRCVPISNHLYFYWYRQILGQKVEFLVSFYNNEISEKSEIFDDQFSVERPDGSNFTLKIRSTKLEDSAMYFCASNRAVHPYEQYFGPGTRLTVT.